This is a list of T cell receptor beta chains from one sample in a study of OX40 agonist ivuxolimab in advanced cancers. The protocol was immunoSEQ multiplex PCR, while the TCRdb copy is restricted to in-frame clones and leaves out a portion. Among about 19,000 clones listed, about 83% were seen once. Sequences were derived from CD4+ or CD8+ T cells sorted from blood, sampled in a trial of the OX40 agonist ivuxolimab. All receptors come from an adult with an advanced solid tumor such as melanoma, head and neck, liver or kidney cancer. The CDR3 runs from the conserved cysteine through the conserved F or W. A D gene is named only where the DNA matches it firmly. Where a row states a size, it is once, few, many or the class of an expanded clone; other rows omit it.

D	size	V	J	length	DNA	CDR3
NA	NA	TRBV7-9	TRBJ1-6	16	TGTGCCAGCAGCTTAGTTATATATGGGGCGAATTCACCCCTCCACTTT	CASSLVIYGANSPLHF
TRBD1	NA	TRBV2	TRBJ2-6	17	TGTGCCAGCAGACGGACAGGGTTCCTCTCTGGGGCCAACGTCCTGACTTTC	CASRRTGFLSGANVLTF
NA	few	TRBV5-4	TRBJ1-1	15	TGTGCCAGCAGCTTGGCCGTCCAGAAGAACACTGAAGCTTTCTTT	CASSLAVQKNTEAFF
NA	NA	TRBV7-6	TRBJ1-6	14	TGTGCCAGCAGCTTAGGTGGGGCGAATTCACCCCTCCACTTT	CASSLGGANSPLHF
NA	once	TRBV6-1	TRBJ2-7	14	TGTGCCAGCAGTGAAGCGGTGACCCCCTACGAGCAGTACTTC	CASSEAVTPYEQYF
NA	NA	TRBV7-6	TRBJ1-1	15	TGTGCCAGCAGCGAGACTTTAGGGGGGAACACTGAAGCTTTCTTT	CASSETLGGNTEAFF
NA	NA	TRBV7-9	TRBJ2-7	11	TGTGCCAGCAGCTTCAACTTAGAGCAGTACTTC	CASSFNLEQYF
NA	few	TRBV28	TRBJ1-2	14	TGTGCCAGCAGTAGGGGGGCAGGGAGAGATGGCTACACCTTC	CASSRGAGRDGYTF
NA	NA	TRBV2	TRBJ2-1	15	TGTGCCAGCAGGGGAACCGGGACACGATACAATGAGCAGTTCTTC	CASRGTGTRYNEQFF
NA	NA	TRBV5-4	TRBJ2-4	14	TGTGCCAGCAGCTTGGCCTGGCAGGGGAACATTCAGTACTTC	CASSLAWQGNIQYF
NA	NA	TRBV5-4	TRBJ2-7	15	TGTGCCAGCAGCTTGGGAAGGACGTCCTCCTACGAGCAGTACTTC	CASSLGRTSSYEQYF
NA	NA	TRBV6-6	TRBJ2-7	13	TGTGCCAGCAGTTCCCCGACCGGTTACGAGCAGTACTTC	CASSSPTGYEQYF
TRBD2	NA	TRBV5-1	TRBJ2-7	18	TGCGCCAGCAGCTTGGCCGCTAGCGGGGGGTCCTGGTCCTACGAGCAGTACTTC	CASSLAASGGSWSYEQYF
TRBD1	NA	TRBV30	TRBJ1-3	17	TGTGCCTGGAGTGTTTTTCAGACAGGGGCTGGTGGAAACACCATATATTTT	CAWSVFQTGAGGNTIYF
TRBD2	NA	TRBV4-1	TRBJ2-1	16	TGCGCCAGCAGCCAAACTATAGCGGGGGGGGACAATGAGCAGTTCTTC	CASSQTIAGGDNEQFF
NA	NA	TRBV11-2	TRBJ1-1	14	TGTGCCAGCACCTCGTGGGGGGGTTGGACTGAAGCTTTCTTT	CASTSWGGWTEAFF
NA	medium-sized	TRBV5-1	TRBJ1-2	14	TGCGCCAGCAGCTTGGCCGGAGGGCCCTATGGCTACACCTTC	CASSLAGGPYGYTF
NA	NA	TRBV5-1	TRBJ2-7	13	TGCGCCAGCAGCTTGACAGGGTCCTACGAGCAGTACTTC	CASSLTGSYEQYF
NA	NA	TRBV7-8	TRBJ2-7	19	TGTGCCAGCAGCGGGGGTGTAAGCGAGTTTAGGGCTGTATCCTACGAGCAGTACTTC	CASSGGVSEFRAVSYEQYF
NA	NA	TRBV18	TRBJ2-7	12	TGTGCCAGCTCACCCCTATCGGGCGAGCAGTACTTC	CASSPLSGEQYF
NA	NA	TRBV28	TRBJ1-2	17	TGTGCCAGCAGTTTTGGGGGGGCAGGTGGCGGGATATATGGCTACACCTTC	CASSFGGAGGGIYGYTF
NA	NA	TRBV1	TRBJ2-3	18	TGCACCAGCAGCCTCCCAGAGTGTCGGGGGGCCGGGTCAGATACGCAGTATTTT	CTSSLPECRGAGSDTQYF